The clone carrying this T cell receptor (beta chain) was seen only a few times. Its cognate antigen is unknown. cDNA molecules, individually, were tagged with unique molecular identifiers. Via MiXCR, TCRdb re-called the 5' RACE reads, giving one row per CDR3 protein. The data show nearly 55,000 distinct CDR3 sequences, about 7.6% seen once. CDR1 is KGHDR and CDR2 is SFDVKD in the germline V gene. The V and J ends lost 4 bases and 4 bases respectively, with 15 bases between them. CDR3 size: 15 residues. This record belongs to a study of early T cells in non-severe SARS-CoV-2 infection. Notes on the study in general: Comparison of clonotypes with VDJdb favored anti-spike CD8 responses while missing private and CD4 specificities.

This specimen was whole blood, taken at baseline. This TCR derives from an adult who was a healthcare worker with PCR-confirmed SARS-CoV-2 infection or an uninfected control (not recorded which). The V call is TRBV24-1, the J call TRBJ2-5; D not certain. CDR3 coding DNA: TGTGCCACCAGTGACTCTGGCCCAAAAGGAGAGACCCAGTACTTC. As protein: CATSDSGPKGETQYF.